A single TCR beta chain is shown here with its context. Its antigen is still unknown. Method: immunoSEQ multiplex PCR; TCRdb's copy keeps in-frame clones and lacks some. The sample shows about 15,000 clones, approximately 80% of them seen only once. On the day of bone marrow donation, the related graft donor provided peripheral blood. V shed 3 bases and J shed 2 bases, with 11 bases lying between them. The CDR3 spans 15 residues. Germline assignment: CDR1 GTSNPN and CDR2 SVGIG (reference sequence). This sample was taken from a study of T cells after posttransplantation cyclophosphamide. Study-wide findings and caveats: Tissue-infiltrating T cells from skin or gut overlapped little with blood T cells. Later post-transplant blood repertoires were often dominated by donor CD8+ memory clones. Recipient CMV seropositivity and CMV reactivation strongly tracked TRB clonality.

This sequence was found in a man aged 45-65 years. The source material was memory CD4+ T cells sorted from PBMCs. The chain combines TRBV30 with TRBJ1-6, with D uncertain. CDR3 loop: CAWREPGPYNSPLHF. DNA of the CDR3: TGTGCCTGGAGAGAACCGGGTCCCTATAATTCACCCCTCCACTTT.